The 14 T cell receptor beta chains presented below share a single source sample, sequenced in a study of cytomegalovirus exposure and HLA in healthy donors. Primers included in the PCR were 60 Vbeta and 13 Jbeta primers. Profiling relied on immunoSEQ multiplex PCR, and the TCRdb table lists in-frame clones only, not all of them. The top ten clones hold approximately 9.1% of a sample with over 100,000 clones, roughly 63% of them seen once. Sequenced material: PBMCs. The origin of the receptors is a man in his forties in good health and CMV-seropositive.

V gene TRBV19 combines with J gene TRBJ1-4, with D possibly matching TRBD1 (6 bases). V was clipped by 7 bases and J by 4 bases, with 16 bases between them. The CDR3 consists of 15 residues. Germline-derived CDR1 and CDR2 are LNHDA and SQIVND (reference sequence). CDR3 sequence: CASIRSPGDNEKLFF. The CDR3 nucleotides are TGTGCCAGTATCAGAAGCCCAGGGGATAATGAAAAACTGTTTTTT.

V usage is TRBV4-1 and J usage is TRBJ1-2; weak D call: TRBD1 (5 bases). Trimming took 0 bases from V and 5 from J, leaving 16 bases between them. Germline CDR1 and CDR2: MGHRA and YSYEKL. The CDR3 contains 16 residues. The DNA for the CDR3 is TGCGCCAGCAGCCAAGATTGGGGGGGGGTCGGGTATGGCTACACCTTC. Translated: CASSQDWGGVGYGYTF.

This chain links TRBV29-1 with TRBJ1-1, with 8 bases identical to TRBD1. The CDR3 is 11 residues long. Germline V gene lookup returns CDR1 SQVTM and CDR2 ANQGSEA. Trimming removed 7 bases from V and 7 bases from J; junction bases left unmatched: 5. The CDR3 region has the DNA TGCAGCGGAACAACAGGGGGTGAAGCTTTCTTT. Amino acid sequence: CSGTTGGEAFF.

CDR3 nucleotides: TGCGCCAGCAGCCCGGCCGGGAAGAACACCGGGGAGCTGTTTTTT. This translates into CASSPAGKNTGELFF. The chain employs TRBV5-1 and TRBJ2-2, with a tentative D call TRBD2 (5 bases). Trimming removed 4 bases from V and 1 base from J, with 11 bases in between. Germline V gives CDR1 SGHRS, CDR2 YFSETQ. CDR3 length equals 15 residues.

The V and J genes are TRBV27 and TRBJ2-5; TRBD2 is a possible D gene (6 bases). Germline CDR1 is MNHEY and CDR2 is SMNVEV (reference sequence). CDR3 size: 12 residues. V lost 8 bases to trimming and J lost 4 bases, with 11 bases between them. The CDR3 spells CASATAGETQYF. The CDR3 bases are TGTGCCAGCGCCACAGCGGGAGAGACCCAGTACTTC.

The genes are TRBV11-2 and TRBJ1-1; 8 bases align to TRBD1. Per the germline V gene, CDR1 is SGHAT and CDR2 is FQNNGV. This CDR3 contains 14 residues. Trimming at V came to 5 bases and at J to 1 base, leaving 3 bases not matched to a gene. The CDR3 DNA sequence: TGTGCCAGCAGCGAGCAGGGGGCGAACACTGAAGCTTTCTTT. This codes for CASSEQGANTEAFF.

This clone was observed a few times. The V and J genes are TRBV6-5 and TRBJ1-1; D is unclear. This CDR3 is 14 amino acids long. Trimming removed 0 bases at V and 0 bases at J, with 5 bases between. Germline V lookup: CDR1 MNHEY, CDR2 SVGAGI. The CDR3 DNA sequence: TGTGCCAGCAGTTACTCGCGGATGAACACTGAAGCTTTCTTT. Protein: CASSYSRMNTEAFF.

The J gene is TRBJ1-2, the V gene TRBV5-5, with TRBD1 identical over 11 bases. V was pared by 3 bases and J by 2 bases, with 3 bases of the junction left unmatched. This CDR3 spans 15 amino acids. CDR1 is SGHKS and CDR2 is YYEKEE in the germline V gene (reference sequence). The CDR3 DNA sequence: TGTGCCAGCAGCTCGGACAGGGGGCTCAACTATGGCTACACCTTC. This gives the protein CASSSDRGLNYGYTF. Complete variable domain (other parts from reference TRBV5-5 and TRBJ1-2): DAGVTQSPTHLIKTRGQQVTLRCSPISGHKSVSWYQQVLGQGPQFIFQYYEKEERGRGNFPDRFSARQFPNYSSELNVNALLLGDSALYLCASSSDRGLNYGYTFGSGTRLTVV.

The chain has TRBV7-2 and TRBJ2-7, with a tentative D call TRBD2 (6 bases). V was shortened by 2 bases and J by 2 bases, with 16 bases between the two germline ends. Per the germline V gene, CDR1 is SGHTA and CDR2 is FQGNSA. CDR3 length: 16 amino acids. The DNA of the CDR3 is TGTGCCAGCAGCTTAACGGGAGTGGGTCCCCCCTACGAGCAGTACTTC. Protein: CASSLTGVGPPYEQYF.

The rearrangement joins TRBV7-9 to TRBJ1-1; TRBD1 is a possible D gene (5 bases). The CDR3 has 12 amino acids. V was trimmed by 5 bases and J by 7 bases, leaving 11 bases between them. Germline loops: CDR1 SEHNR, CDR2 FQNEAQ (reference sequence). As DNA, the CDR3 is TGTGCCAGCAGCCAACCTCAGGGTGAAGCTTTCTTT. This translates into CASSQPQGEAFF. The variable domain in full, with the rest retrieved from reference TRBV7-9 and TRBJ1-1, is DTGVSQNPRHKITKRGQNVTFRCDPISEHNRLYWYRQTLGQGPEFLTYFQNEAQLEKSRLLSDRFSAERPKGSFSTLEIQRTEQGDSAMYLCASSQPQGEAFFGQGTRLTVV.

This clone was seen just once. The V call is TRBV5-1, the J call TRBJ1-3, with D maybe TRBD1 (5 bases). Trimming stripped 0 bases from V and 0 bases from J, with 10 bases between. The CDR3 loop spans 16 amino acids. Germline lookup yields CDR1 SGHRS and CDR2 YFSETQ. As DNA, the CDR3 is TGCGCCAGCAGCTTGGCAGGCGACAGCTCTGGAAACACCATATATTTT. As protein: CASSLAGDSSGNTIYF.

This clone showed up just a few times. V and J are TRBV28 and TRBJ2-7; 12 bases fit TRBD2. CDR3 size: 15 residues. The germline CDR1 and CDR2 sequences are MDHEN and SYDVKM. V was pared by 6 bases and J by 4 bases, with 7 bases of the junction left unmatched. The CDR3 reads CASSPGTSGLYEQYF. The CDR3 nucleotides read TGTGCCAGCAGCCCCGGGACTAGCGGGTTGTACGAGCAGTACTTC.

The chain employs TRBV10-3 and TRBJ1-2; 7 bases line up with TRBD1. Germline CDR1 ENHRY, CDR2 SYGVKD. With V trimmed by 3 bases and J by 3 bases, 7 bases remained unmatched. CDR3 size: 15 residues. The CDR3 loop reads CAISDHAGTDYGYTF. Here the CDR3 DNA reads TGTGCCATCAGTGATCACGCCGGGACAGACTATGGCTACACCTTC.

The chain couples TRBV5-1 to TRBJ2-1, with 9 nucleotides matching TRBD2. CDR3 size: 15 residues. Trimming at V came to 5 bases and at J to 0 bases, leaving 3 bases not matched to a gene. CDR1 is SGHRS, CDR2 YFSETQ, per germline. In nucleotides, the CDR3 is TGCGCCAGCAGGGATAGCGGGAGCTCCTACAATGAGCAGTTCTTC. Its translation: CASRDSGSSYNEQFF.